This passage covers 17 T cell receptor beta chains from one sample sequenced in a study of identical twins. TCRdb re-derived calls from the 5' RACE reads in MiXCR, one entry per CDR3 protein. In the table there are about 720,000 distinct CDR3 sequences, 15% to 20% of which are singletons. This same sample was also taken into another study, of T cells expressing NK-cell markers.

Sequencing was carried out using PBMCs. Receptor source: a woman between 18 and 29 years old in good health.

The V call is TRBV7-9, the J call TRBJ1-6; no clear D. Germline V gene sequence: CDR1 SEHNR, CDR2 FQNEAQ (reference sequence). This CDR3 has 12 residues. The ends were cut back, 5 bases at V and 14 bases at J, with 13 bases in the middle. CDR3 loop: CASSPAGLTLHF. The CDR3 nucleotides read TGTGCCAGCAGCCCAGCCGGACTAACCCTCCACTTT.

The sample holds a few counts of this clonotype. The genes are TRBV6-5 and TRBJ2-1, with D tentatively TRBD2 (6 bases). The CDR3 runs to 14 residues. Germline CDR1 and CDR2: MNHEY and SVGAGI. V lost 2 bases and J 6 bases, leaving 11 bases between the germline ends. This chain's CDR3 is CASSYPGTVNEQFF. The CDR3 DNA follows: TGTGCCAGCAGTTACCCCGGGACTGTCAATGAGCAGTTCTTC.

The chain has TRBV5-1 and TRBJ2-3, with 7 bases matching TRBD1. Germline CDR1 is SGHRS and CDR2 is YFSETQ. This CDR3 has 15 amino acids. V gave up 4 bases and J gave up 2 bases; unmatched junction bases: 7. CDR3 DNA sequence: TGCGCCAGCAGCAAACCCGGGACAGTCACAGATACGCAGTATTTT. This codes for CASSKPGTVTDTQYF.

This clonotype has more than one count but fewer than ten. The rearrangement uses TRBV10-3 and TRBJ2-1; TRBD2 aligns across 12 bases. The ends lost 4 bases at V and 6 bases at J; junction bases unmatched: 4. The CDR3 runs to 15 residues. CDR1 ENHRY and CDR2 SYGVKD come from the germline V gene. The CDR3 here is CAISGRLAGVNEQFF. In DNA, the CDR3 is TGTGCCATCAGTGGAAGACTAGCGGGAGTCAATGAGCAGTTCTTC.

The V gene is TRBV12-3 or TRBV12-4, the J gene TRBJ2-5, with unresolved D. The CDR3 covers 16 residues. Between the trimmed V and J ends, which lost 7 bases and 7 bases, there was a span of 25 bases. In DNA form, the CDR3 reads TGTGCCAGCACCTCTCCTCTATACGACTTCATAGGGACCCAGTACTTC. Protein: CASTSPLYDFIGTQYF.

A note on this clonotype: This may be a read error: a much more frequent sequence differs by one nucleotide. The V and J genes are TRBV24-1 and TRBJ2-3; perhaps TRBD2 as D (6 bases). From germline, CDR1 is KGHDR and CDR2 SFDVKD. The CDR3 has 15 amino acids. CDR3 protein: CPTSDDRDFADTQYF. The CDR3, as DNA: TGTCCCACCAGTGACGACCGGGACTTCGCAGATACGCAGTATTTT.

In this sample, this clonotype turned up a few times. V and J are TRBV9 and TRBJ1-1; D is unclear. The germline V gene has CDR1 SGDLS and CDR2 YYNGEE. Deletions cut 3 bases from V and 6 bases from J, with 21 bases between. The CDR3 runs 16 residues. As DNA, the CDR3 is TGTGCCAGCAGCGCCCTACCGGGGAACACTGACGCTGAAGCTTTCTTT. Translating it yields CASSALPGNTDAEAFF.

DNA of the CDR3: TGTGCCAGCAGTTTAAGGAGGGCGGAGACCCAGTACTTC. It specifies CASSLRRAETQYF. This chain joins TRBV12-3 or TRBV12-4 and TRBJ2-5, with D perhaps matching TRBD2 (6 bases). Trimming took 2 bases from V and 5 from J, leaving 9 bases between them. The CDR3 length is 13 residues.

This CDR3 is CASSLGGPAGELFF. The CDR3, as DNA: TGTGCCAGCAGCTTAGGCGGGCCCGCCGGGGAGCTGTTTTTT. The rearrangement links TRBV11-2 to TRBJ2-2; TRBD2 might be the D (5 bases). This CDR3 is built from 14 residues. Per the germline V gene, CDR1 is SGHAT and CDR2 is FQNNGV. With 1 base removed from V and 6 bases from J, the gap between germline ends came to 9 bases.

The rearrangement links TRBV5-1 to TRBJ2-1, with D hard to call. Germline values: CDR1 SGHRS, CDR2 YFSETQ. This CDR3 has 13 amino acids. Between the trimmed V and J ends, which lost 2 bases and 4 bases, there was a span of 7 bases. CDR3 sequence (DNA): TGCGCCAGCAGCTTCGACTTGTACAATGAGCAGTTCTTC. Translating gives CASSFDLYNEQFF.

This clonotype was seen more than once but under ten times. This chain joins TRBV29-1 and TRBJ2-7, with 10 bases matching TRBD1. CDR3 length: 18 amino acids. Germline-derived CDR1 and CDR2 are SQVTM and ANQGSEA. The ends lost 4 bases at V and 2 bases at J; junction bases unmatched: 17. CDR3 protein: CSVGLGTGAQLITYEQYF. The DNA for the CDR3 is TGCAGCGTTGGGCTGGGGACAGGGGCACAGTTAATCACCTACGAGCAGTACTTC.

This clonotype came up a few times. The V and J genes are TRBV12-3 or TRBV12-4 and TRBJ2-3, with 8 bases identical to TRBD2. The CDR3 sequence is 15 residues long. With V trimmed by 5 bases and J by 0 bases, 4 bases remained unmatched. The CDR3 nucleotides are TGTGCCAGCAGTCCGGGACTAGGTAGCACAGATACGCAGTATTTT. This translates into CASSPGLGSTDTQYF.

The chain employs TRBV27 and TRBJ2-7; TRBD1 aligns across 10 bases. This CDR3 has 15 amino acids. The ends lost 8 bases at V and 5 bases at J; junction bases unmatched: 12. Germline V gives CDR1 MNHEY, CDR2 SMNVEV (reference sequence). DNA for the CDR3: TGTGCCAGCTCGATGACCGGGACAGGGGCCGACGAGCAGTACTTC. This codes for CASSMTGTGADEQYF.

A few counts support this clonotype. This CDR3 reads CSASQGLKETQYF. The CDR3 DNA is TGCAGTGCTAGTCAGGGACTTAAAGAGACCCAGTACTTC. The J gene is TRBJ2-5, the V gene TRBV20-1, with D perhaps matching TRBD2 (6 bases). Germline CDR1 reads DFQATT; CDR2 reads SNEGSKA (reference sequence). The germline V and J ends were trimmed by 3 bases and 3 bases, with 11 bases remaining between them. This CDR3 is 13 amino acids long.

The V and J genes are TRBV5-1 and TRBJ2-6; D call uncertain. Between the trimmed V and J ends, which lost 1 base and 2 bases, there was a span of 4 bases. Germline CDR1 reads SGHRS; CDR2 reads YFSETQ. This CDR3 comprises 14 residues. The CDR3 protein is CASSLNPGANVLTF. CDR3 in DNA: TGCGCCAGCAGCTTGAATCCTGGGGCCAACGTCCTGACTTTC.

This clonotype was recorded many times. V gene TRBV12-3 or TRBV12-4 combines with J gene TRBJ2-1; the match to TRBD2 covers 7 bases. V lost 6 bases and J lost 13; bases outside the gene matches: 18. The CDR3 length is 15 residues. The CDR3 DNA is TGTGCCAGCAGCGGGACTACCCTAGCCCTTGCAATACAGTTCTTC. Amino acid sequence: CASSGTTLALAIQFF.

V usage is TRBV7-8 and J usage is TRBJ1-5; D perhaps matches TRBD1 (5 bases). Trimming removed 9 bases from V and 5 bases from J, with 17 bases in between. In germline, CDR1 is SGHVS, CDR2 FQNEAQ. The CDR3 is 14 residues long. The CDR3: CASSTDSLYQPQHF. CDR3 DNA: TGTGCCAGTTCCACCGACAGCCTGTATCAGCCCCAGCATTTT.